The next 12 T cell receptor beta chains were all read from a single sample in a study of blood T cell repertoires in COVID-19. Clones were read by immunoSEQ multiplex PCR, and TCRdb kept only the in-frame ones, dropping some. The sample yields 200,000 to 250,000 clones, roughly 84% seen once. Sequencing was carried out using peripheral blood. These receptors were collected from a man aged 50 to 60 with active or convalescent COVID-19.

In this sample, this clone turned up once. The gene calls are TRBV18 and TRBJ1-5; 10 bases map to TRBD1. The junction had 7 bases not matched to a gene; V was cut back by 5 bases and J by 3 bases. This CDR3 comprises 16 residues. CDR1 is KGHSH, CDR2 LQKENI, per germline. CDR3 DNA: TGTGCCAGCTCAGCCCTGGGACAGGGGTACAATCAGCCCCAGCATTTT. It yields the protein CASSALGQGYNQPQHF.

V usage is TRBV28 and J usage is TRBJ1-4; D may be TRBD1 (6 bases). CDR3 length: 16 residues. Looked up from germline, CDR1 is MDHEN and CDR2 is SYDVKM. Trimming stripped 5 bases from V and 8 bases from J, with 21 bases between. CDR3 sequence reads: CASSPRPTGLGEKLFF. CDR3 nucleotide sequence: TGTGCCAGCAGTCCCCGTCCAACAGGGTTAGGCGAAAAACTGTTTTTT.

The genes are TRBV27 and TRBJ1-2; D possibly corresponds to TRBD1 (5 bases). CDR1 is MNHEY and CDR2 is SMNVEV in the germline V gene (reference sequence). CDR3 length equals 14 residues. Between the trimmed V and J ends, which lost 2 bases and 1 base, there was a span of 8 bases. CDR3 in amino acids: CASSLGQFNYGYTF. The CDR3 coding sequence is TGTGCCAGCAGTTTAGGACAATTTAACTATGGCTACACCTTC.

This chain joins TRBV10-3 and TRBJ2-1, with 7 bases lining up with TRBD2. CDR1 is ENHRY and CDR2 is SYGVKD in the germline V gene. There are 14 residues in the CDR3. With V trimmed by 10 bases and J by 5 bases, 11 bases remained unmatched. CDR3 protein: CATGRSGIHNEQFF. The CDR3 DNA reads as TGTGCCACCGGCAGGAGCGGGATTCACAATGAGCAGTTCTTC.

The chain employs TRBV2 and TRBJ1-2, with TRBD1 identical over 9 bases. CDR3 length: 16 residues. Germline V gives CDR1 SNHLY, CDR2 FYNNEI. V shed 5 bases and J 4 bases; nucleotides not matched to a gene: 11. CDR3 sequence: CASSRTTGTGSYGYTF. In nucleotides, the CDR3 is TGTGCCAGCAGTAGGACTACCGGGACAGGGTCCTATGGCTACACCTTC. Complete variable domain (other parts from reference TRBV2 and TRBJ1-2): EPEVTQTPSHQVTQMGQEVILRCVPISNHLYFYWYRQILGQKVEFLVSFYNNEISEKSEIFDDQFSVERPDGSNFTLKIRSTKLEDSAMYFCASSRTTGTGSYGYTFGSGTRLTVV.

The chain has TRBV7-2 and TRBJ2-1; tentative D call: TRBD2 (5 bases). The V gene lost 1 base and the J gene lost 12 bases, with 19 bases spanning the gap. The CDR3 length is 15 residues. Germline V gene lookup returns CDR1 SGHTA and CDR2 FQGNSA. The CDR3: CASSLDPTRHIAQFF. CDR3 nucleotides: TGTGCCAGCAGCTTAGACCCTACTAGGCATATCGCGCAGTTCTTC.

The chain is built from TRBV3-1 (or the pseudogene TRBV3-2) and TRBJ2-2; TRBD2 matches 7 bases. The CDR3 is 15 amino acids. With 2 bases clipped from V and 6 bases from J, the junction kept 6 bases outside the gene matches. Germline CDR1 reads LGHDT; CDR2 reads YNNKEL (reference sequence). DNA of the CDR3: TGTGCCAGCAGCCAACGACTAGCAGTAGCCGGGGAGCTGTTTTTT. Encoded protein: CASSQRLAVAGELFF.

This chain links TRBV27 with TRBJ2-1, with 8 bases aligning to TRBD1. The germline V gene encodes CDR1 MNHEY and CDR2 SMNVEV (reference sequence). The CDR3 runs to 17 residues. V dropped 10 bases and J dropped 5; count of bases not matched to a gene: 19. The CDR3 region has the DNA TGTGCCACCAACCGCTTCGGGACAGGTGGACTTAACAATGAGCAGTTCTTC. Protein: CATNRFGTGGLNNEQFF.

V and J are TRBV28 and TRBJ1-2; tentative D call: TRBD1 (5 bases). The ends were cut back, 2 bases at V and 8 bases at J, with 15 bases in the middle. Per the germline V gene, CDR1 is MDHEN and CDR2 is SYDVKM. The CDR3 loop spans 14 amino acids. The CDR3 spells CASSLRRDYSGYTF. The CDR3 DNA reads as TGTGCCAGCAGTTTACGGCGGGACTATTCCGGCTACACCTTC.

The V call is TRBV15, the J call TRBJ1-1; 8 bases fit TRBD1. Trimming removed 3 bases from V and 5 bases from J; junction bases left unmatched: 8. CDR3 length: 15 residues. Germline V gene data show CDR1 as LNHNV and CDR2 as YYDKDF (reference sequence). The CDR3 protein is CATSRPITGGTEAFF. CDR3 sequence (DNA): TGTGCCACCAGCAGGCCTATAACAGGGGGTACTGAAGCTTTCTTT.

This chain uses TRBV29-1 with TRBJ1-1, with 9 bases identical to TRBD1. The junction had 6 bases not matched to a gene; V was cut back by 6 bases and J by 4 bases. The CDR3 consists of 13 residues. CDR1 SQVTM and CDR2 ANQGSEA come from the germline V gene. Here the CDR3 DNA reads TGCAGCGTGGGACAGGGAACGAGCACTGAAGCTTTCTTT. Translation gives CSVGQGTSTEAFF.

This clone was counted a few times. V usage is TRBV5-1 and J usage is TRBJ2-7, with 9 positions matching TRBD2. Trimming removed 0 bases from V and 2 bases from J; junction bases left unmatched: 3. From germline, CDR1 is SGHRS and CDR2 YFSETQ. The CDR3 is 15 residues long. CDR3: CASSLDGGRAYEQYF. For the CDR3, the DNA is TGCGCCAGCAGCTTGGATGGCGGGAGGGCCTACGAGCAGTACTTC. Full variable domain (missing parts from reference TRBV5-1 and TRBJ2-7): KAGVTQTPRYLIKTRGQQVTLSCSPISGHRSVSWYQQTPGQGLQFLFEYFSETQRNKGNFPGRFSGRQFSNSRSEMNVSTLELGDSALYLCASSLDGGRAYEQYFGPGTRLTVT.